This is a list of T cell receptor beta chains from one sample in a study of OX40 agonist ivuxolimab in advanced cancers. Measured with immunoSEQ multiplex PCR; TCRdb has only the in-frame clones, and not every one. The data contain 75,000 to 90,000 clones, approximately 90% of them singletons. Sequencing used CD4+ or CD8+ T cells sorted from blood, obtained in a trial of the OX40 agonist ivuxolimab. Receptors were obtained from an adult with an advanced solid tumor such as melanoma, head and neck, liver or kidney cancer. Both conserved end residues are part of each CDR3. Each record gives: clone size, D gene, V gene, J gene, CDR3 protein, CDR3 DNA. The D gene is left open where the match is weak. For some rows the clone size is stated as once, few or many, or as a class when expanded; others skip it.

NA	NA	TRBV29-1	TRBJ2-1	CSVGQTNNEQFF	TGCAGCGTGGGGCAGACTAACAATGAGCAGTTCTTC
many	NA	TRBV7-2	TRBJ2-1	CASSRNGLSSYNEQFF	TGTGCCAGCAGTCGAAATGGGCTGAGCTCCTACAATGAGCAGTTCTTC
NA	TRBD2	TRBV6-4	TRBJ2-3	CASALGGGTDTQYF	TGTGCCAGCGCCCTGGGAGGGGGCACAGATACGCAGTATTTT
NA	NA	TRBV7-2	TRBJ2-3	CASSLGLEPDTQYF	TGTGCCAGCAGCTTAGGGCTCGAGCCAGATACGCAGTATTTT
few	NA	TRBV2	TRBJ1-1	CASSEEPPVNTEAFF	TGTGCCAGCAGTGAGGAGCCCCCAGTGAACACTGAAGCTTTCTTT
NA	NA	TRBV27	TRBJ2-5	CASSLSGETQYF	TGTGCCAGCAGTTTATCGGGGGAGACCCAGTACTTC
NA	NA	TRBV18	TRBJ2-5	CASSEASRPGTQYF	TGTGCCAGCTCAGAGGCCAGCCGTCCGGGGACCCAGTACTTC
NA	TRBD2	TRBV30	TRBJ2-5	CAWRAGSGGRETQYF	TGTGCCTGGAGAGCCGGTAGCGGGGGGCGGGAGACCCAGTACTTC
NA	TRBD1	TRBV7-8	TRBJ1-5	CASSLSGTGGNQPQHF	TGTGCCAGCAGCCTCTCCGGGACAGGGGGCAATCAGCCCCAGCATTTT
NA	NA	TRBV11-2	TRBJ1-2	CASSPRAEANYGYTF	TGTGCCAGCAGCCCTAGGGCGGAGGCTAACTATGGCTACACCTTC
NA	NA	TRBV6-5	TRBJ1-2	CASSLDNNYGYTF	TGTGCCAGCAGTTTAGACAATAACTATGGCTACACCTTC
NA	TRBD1	TRBV18	TRBJ2-2	CASSLGQGSDTGELFF	TGTGCCAGCTCACTCGGACAGGGATCAGACACCGGGGAGCTGTTTTTT
NA	TRBD2	TRBV6-1	TRBJ2-1	CASIEWRGGGEQFF	TGTGCCAGCATCGAATGGCGGGGGGGCGGTGAGCAGTTCTTC
NA	TRBD2	TRBV11-2	TRBJ2-3	CASSFSGGAPHTQYF	TGTGCCAGCAGCTTTAGCGGGGGGGCTCCCCATACGCAGTATTTT
NA	TRBD2	TRBV6-5	TRBJ2-7	CASSSSGRGYEQYF	TGTGCCAGCAGTTCTAGCGGGAGAGGGTACGAGCAGTACTTC
NA	NA	TRBV30	TRBJ2-5	CAWTGVGGAKEETQYF	TGTGCCTGGACCGGAGTTGGGGGGGCAAAGGAAGAGACCCAGTACTTC
NA	NA	TRBV5-1	TRBJ2-7	CASSFPGSSILPYEQYF	TGCGCCAGCAGCTTCCCAGGAAGCTCCATTCTACCCTACGAGCAGTACTTC
NA	NA	TRBV11-3	TRBJ2-4	CASSPTGAKNIQYF	TGTGCCAGCAGTCCTACAGGGGCCAAAAACATTCAGTACTTC
NA	NA	TRBV30	TRBJ1-6	CAWSTSTGANNSPLHF	TGTGCCTGGAGTACCTCGACAGGAGCGAATAATTCACCCCTCCACTTT
once	TRBD2	TRBV30	TRBJ2-5	CAWSSGGASETQYF	TGTGCCTGGAGTAGCGGGGGGGCTTCAGAGACCCAGTACTTC
NA	NA	TRBV5-1	TRBJ2-7	CASSGRQAYEQYF	TGCGCCAGCAGCGGGAGACAGGCCTACGAGCAGTACTTC
NA	TRBD1	TRBV7-3	TRBJ1-1	CASSSYRGRETFF	TGTGCCAGCAGTTCTTACAGGGGGCGCGAAACTTTCTTT
once	NA	TRBV7-2	TRBJ1-4	CASSFAATNEKLFF	TGTGCCAGCAGCTTTGCTGCAACTAATGAAAAACTGTTTTTT
once	NA	TRBV5-4	TRBJ1-1	CASSFLGTPNTEAFF	TGTGCCAGCAGCTTCTTAGGGACACCGAACACTGAAGCTTTCTTT
NA	TRBD1	TRBV13	TRBJ2-3	CASSLKRQGRYTQYF	TGTGCCAGCAGCTTAAAGCGACAGGGGCGATATACGCAGTATTTT
NA	TRBD2	TRBV2	TRBJ2-1	CASSAGLPLNEQFF	TGTGCCAGCAGTGCGGGACTACCGCTTAATGAGCAGTTCTTC
NA	TRBD1	TRBV2	TRBJ2-1	CASSVQGAIYNEQFF	TGTGCCAGCAGCGTACAGGGGGCTATTTACAATGAGCAGTTCTTC
NA	NA	TRBV12-5	TRBJ2-5	CASGYSPGPETETQYF	TGTGCTAGTGGTTACTCCCCGGGACCAGAAACGGAGACCCAGTACTTC
NA	TRBD1	TRBV9	TRBJ1-1	CASSVGQSNTEAFF	TGTGCCAGCAGCGTGGGACAGTCGAACACTGAAGCTTTCTTT
NA	TRBD1	TRBV11-3	TRBJ1-1	CASRTGAGTEAFF	TGTGCCAGTAGAACAGGGGCGGGCACTGAAGCTTTCTTT
NA	TRBD2	TRBV11-2	TRBJ2-1	CASSLAATAGVGEQFF	TGTGCCAGCAGCTTAGCGGCTACAGCGGGGGTAGGGGAGCAGTTCTTC
NA	NA	TRBV11-1	TRBJ2-7	CASSSPMGVGFGEQYF	TGTGCCAGCAGCTCCCCCATGGGGGTGGGGTTCGGCGAGCAGTACTTC
NA	NA	TRBV5-1	TRBJ2-6	CASSLVTGSGANVLTF	TGCGCCAGCAGCTTGGTGACAGGCTCTGGGGCCAACGTCCTGACTTTC
few	TRBD1	TRBV4-1	TRBJ1-5	CASSQGTGGNQPQHF	TGCGCCAGCAGCCAGGGGACAGGGGGCAATCAGCCCCAGCATTTT
NA	TRBD2	TRBV2	TRBJ2-3	CASGVGTSDVTQYF	TGTGCCAGCGGGGTGGGGACTAGTGATGTTACGCAGTATTTT
NA	NA	TRBV7-8	TRBJ1-4	CASSLVLGAFNEKLFF	TGTGCCAGCAGCTTAGTATTAGGGGCCTTTAATGAAAAACTGTTTTTT